This T cell receptor beta chain was retrieved from a study of T cell responses to AZD1222 COVID-19 vaccine. Points on this clone: Antigen unknown.

Overall study findings and caveats: It should be noted that donors were predominantly white British and more often female, and clonal diversity was possibly underestimated.

CDR1 is MGHRA and CDR2 is YSYEKL in the germline V gene. V gave up 0 bases and J gave up 7 bases; unmatched junction bases: 6. The CDR3 has 17 residues. Repertoires were generated with immunoSEQ multiplex PCR, while TCRdb's copy carries only in-frame clones and drops some. Of 250,000 to 300,000 clones in the sample, around 93% were seen once. The sequence came from an adult who received the AZD1222 COVID-19 vaccine. This chain uses TRBV4-1 with TRBJ2-2; 12 bases map to TRBD2. The source was peripheral blood, collected 28 days after the second AZD1222 dose. The CDR3 DNA sequence: TGCGCCAGCAGCCAAGAAGGCCTAGCGGGGGGGTTCGGGGAGCTGTTTTTT. It encodes CASSQEGLAGGFGELFF.